These T cell receptor beta chains were read from a single sample in a study of Graves' ophthalmopathy and Graves' hyperthyroidism. MiXCR, applied by TCRdb to the multiplex PCR reads, yields one record per CDR3 protein. This sample has some 1.1 million distinct CDR3 sequences; 35% to 45% occur once, and the top ten carry approximately 10%. Sequenced sample: peripheral blood or thyroid tissue (not recorded which). These receptors originate from an adult man with Graves' hyperthyroidism. Each CDR3 is given with its conserved first and last residue. A D gene is named only where the DNA matches it firmly. Where a row states a size, it is once, few, many or the class of an expanded clone; other rows omit it.

. TRBJ1-2 TRBV29-1 TRBD1 TGCAGCGTCGATTCACAGGGGTGTGGCTACACCTTC CSVDSQGCGYTF
. TRBJ2-7 TRBV10-3 . TGTGCCATCAGCAACCCCGGCGACGAGCAGTACTTC CAISNPGDEQYF
few TRBJ1-1 TRBV27 . TGTGCCAGCAGTTTAGTCAGAACCATGAACACTGAAGCTTTCTTT CASSLVRTMNTEAFF
many TRBJ2-5 TRBV29-1 TRBD1 TGCAGCGTTGGGACAGGGGGCCAAGAGACCCAGTACTTC CSVGTGGQETQYF
many TRBJ2-7 TRBV7-9 . TGTGCCAGCAGCGAGACAGGCTTCCCCACCGTCTACGAGCAGTACTTC CASSETGFPTVYEQYF
few TRBJ1-2 TRBV7-2 TRBD1 TGTGCCAGCAGCTTCCCGGACAGGGGCTATGGCTACACCTTC CASSFPDRGYGYTF
few TRBJ2-2 TRBV12-3/TRBV12-4 TRBD1 TGTGCCAGCAGTCCGATAAGACAGGGTGACACCGGGGAGCTGTTTTTT CASSPIRQGDTGELFF
many TRBJ1-5 TRBV2 TRBD1 TGTGCCAGCAGGAAAGACAGGGGGCGGAATCAGCCCCAGCATTTT CASRKDRGRNQPQHF
many TRBJ1-1 TRBV15 . TGTGCCACCAGCAGAGTGGCCGGACCGAACACTGAAGCTTTCTTT CATSRVAGPNTEAFF
. TRBJ1-5 TRBV9 TRBD1 TGTGCCAGCAGCGACCCCCGACAGGGGTTCAATCAGCCCCAGCATTTT CASSDPRQGFNQPQHF
. TRBJ1-5 TRBV19 . TGTGCCAGTAGTATTTCAGGGGATCAGCCCCAGCATTTT CASSISGDQPQHF
few TRBJ1-1 TRBV7-2 TRBD1 TGTGCCAGCAGCCCCCGCCCGGGACAGCCAAACACTGAAGCTTTCTTT CASSPRPGQPNTEAFF
few TRBJ2-5 TRBV14 . TGTGCCAGCAGCAAGACGCTAGACTACCAAGAGACCCAGTACTTC CASSKTLDYQETQYF
. TRBJ2-3 TRBV2 . TGTGCCAGCTGGCACCGCAGCGAGTACACAGATACGCAGTATTTT CASWHRSEYTDTQYF
many TRBJ2-5 TRBV25-1 TRBD2 TGTGCCAGCAGTGATGGTAGCGGGAGTTTCCAAGAGACCCAGTACTTC CASSDGSGSFQETQYF
. TRBJ2-2 TRBV5-5 TRBD1 TGTGCCAGCAGCAGGACAGGGGGCACCCGGGAGCTGTTTTTT CASSRTGGTRELFF
. TRBJ2-2 TRBV13 TRBD1 TGTGCCAGCAGACGAGGGAACAGGGGTTCTTCCGGGGAGCTGTTTTTT CASRRGNRGSSGELFF
few TRBJ1-3 TRBV6-5 . TGTGCCAGCAGTTACTCGAGCCGACAGGCTATCTCTGGAAACACCATATATTTT CASSYSSRQAISGNTIYF
many TRBJ2-7 TRBV7-9 . TGTGCCAGCAGCTTAGGACCAGGGGGGCACCCAATAACCTACGAGCAGTACTTC CASSLGPGGHPITYEQYF
many TRBJ1-1 TRBV7-9 . TGTGCCAGCAGCCGCCACCGAGTAGACAGGTTGGCCGGTACTGAAGCTTTCTTT CASSRHRVDRLAGTEAFF
many TRBJ2-2 TRBV10-3 . TGTGCCATCAACGGTAACACCGGGGAGCTGTTTTTT CAINGNTGELFF
. TRBJ2-5 TRBV12-3/TRBV12-4 . TGTGCCAGCAGGGGACGGATGTACCAAGAGACCCAGTACTTC CASRGRMYQETQYF
many TRBJ2-5 TRBV7-9 . TGTGCCAGCAGCCAAGGACGAGAAATCCAGTACTTC CASSQGREIQYF
. TRBJ2-2 TRBV10-2 . TGTGCCAGCAGTTCCCGACAGAAAAAGAACACCGGGGAGCTGTTTTTT CASSSRQKKNTGELFF
once TRBJ1-1 TRBV7-9 . TGTGCCAGCAGCTCGGAGGGGCGAGGGAACACTGAAGCTTTCTTT CASSSEGRGNTEAFF
. TRBJ2-7 TRBV7-3 TRBD2 TGTGCCAGCAGCCCCTACCCCGGACTAGTAGACGAGCAGTACTTC CASSPYPGLVDEQYF
. TRBJ2-2 TRBV28 TRBD2 TGTGCCAGCAGTTACTCCGGGACTAGCGGTGAGCTGTTTTTT CASSYSGTSGELFF
many TRBJ2-5 TRBV29-1 . TGCAGCGTGAATCAGGGAGAGACCCAGTACTTC CSVNQGETQYF
many TRBJ2-7 TRBV15 TRBD2 TGTGCCACCAGACTCACTAGCGGGAGTAAAAACGAGCAGTACTTC CATRLTSGSKNEQYF
. TRBJ2-5 TRBV5-5 . TGTGCCAGCAGTTTCAGAGATTCAACAGAGACCCAGTACTTC CASSFRDSTETQYF
. TRBJ2-2 TRBV20-1 . TGCAGTGCTACACGGTCCGGGGAGCTGTTTTTT CSATRSGELFF
. TRBJ1-2 TRBV7-6 TRBD1 TGTGCCAGCAGCAGAGGACAGGGGTACCATGGCTACACCTTC CASSRGQGYHGYTF
. TRBJ1-3 TRBV10-2 TRBD1 TGCGCCAGCAAGGAGACAGGGGCCTTCTCTGGAAACACCATATATTTT CASKETGAFSGNTIYF
many TRBJ1-5 TRBV15 . TGTGCCACCAGCAGTGGGGAGCCCCAGCATTTT CATSSGEPQHF
many TRBJ1-1 TRBV29-1 . TGCAGCGTTTCAGGGGAACCCACTGAAGCTTTCTTT CSVSGEPTEAFF
. TRBJ2-7 TRBV9 . TGTGCCAGCAGCGGAGGAAACAGGGATTTAGGCGAGCAGTACTTC CASSGGNRDLGEQYF
few TRBJ2-7 TRBV19 . TGTGCCAGTAGTTTTCTAAGCTCCTACGAGCAGTACTTC CASSFLSSYEQYF
. TRBJ1-3 TRBV20-1 . TGCAGTGCCGCAGCTGGTTTTGGAAACACCATATATTTT CSAAAGFGNTIYF
few TRBJ2-7 TRBV7-9 . TGTGCCAGCAGCTCCAGTTTATCAGGAAAAGATCGAGCCTACGAGCAGTACTTC CASSSSLSGKDRAYEQYF
few TRBJ2-2 TRBV10-3 . TGTGCCATCAGTGATACCCCGAGGGAGCTGTTTTTT CAISDTPRELFF
many TRBJ2-5 TRBV20-1 . TGCAGTGCTAGAGATCTCTGGGGGCGTGAGACCCAGTACTTC CSARDLWGRETQYF
many TRBJ2-5 TRBV10-3 TRBD2 TGTGCCATCAGTGCGGGGCGGGAGATGATGGAGACCCAGTACTTC CAISAGREMMETQYF
. TRBJ1-2 TRBV19 . TGTGCCAGTAGACCTTCGACAGATCCCTATGGCTACACCTTC CASRPSTDPYGYTF
few TRBJ1-2 TRBV28 . TGTGCCAGCAGTTTGAGCCGGGAGGGCTACACCTTC CASSLSREGYTF
. TRBJ2-6 TRBV3-1 . TGTGCCAGCGGCGACAGGACCTTGAGGGCCAACGTCCTGACTTTC CASGDRTLRANVLTF
many TRBJ1-5 TRBV7-9 TRBD1 TGTGCCAGCAGCTTATCTGGGACAGGGGGAAGTCAGCCCCAGCATTTT CASSLSGTGGSQPQHF
. TRBJ1-1 TRBV2 . TGTGCCAGCAGCTTTTCGGTTACGACTGAAGCTTTCTTT CASSFSVTTEAFF
. TRBJ1-2 TRBV12-3/TRBV12-4 . TGTGCCAGCAGTCAGGCTCCTATACAGGGAAATGGCTACACCTTC CASSQAPIQGNGYTF
. TRBJ1-1 TRBV10-3 TRBD1 TGTGCCATCAGCTCCGGGACAGGGCGCTTAGGGGCTTTCTTT CAISSGTGRLGAFF
. TRBJ1-2 TRBV4-1 TRBD1 TGCGCCAGCAGCCAGGACAGGGGGCGGAGGGAAGGCTACACCTTC CASSQDRGRREGYTF
many TRBJ2-5 TRBV25-1 . TGTGCCAGCAGGCCCGCAGGACCTGAAGAGACCCAGTACTTC CASRPAGPEETQYF
. TRBJ1-1 TRBV7-9 TRBD1 TGTGCCAGCAGCCGAGGCTGGGTGGGAGAGGGGGCGCGGGCTTTCTTT CASSRGWVGEGARAFF
few TRBJ1-2 TRBV27 . TGTGCCAGCAGTTTGACACCTCGTGGGTATGGCTACACCTTC CASSLTPRGYGYTF
. TRBJ1-6 TRBV2 . TGTGCCAGCAGTTCCGCCGGGACTTCAAATTCACCCCTCCACTTT CASSSAGTSNSPLHF
few TRBJ2-7 TRBV6-4 TRBD1 TGTGCCAGCGGCCGGGACAGCGCCTACGAGCAGTACTTC CASGRDSAYEQYF